The 11 T cell receptor beta chains below were found in one sample sequenced in a study of response to subunit inactivated influenza vaccine. TCRdb fed the RT-PCR reads into MiXCR, producing one record per CDR3 protein. The table records about 800,000 distinct CDR3 sequences, about 20% of them present only once. Here the sequenced sample was PBMCs from blood, taken 5 to 6 days after vaccination. The receptors derive from a man aged 50 to 60 who received an inactivated influenza vaccine.

The chain uses TRBV20-1 and TRBJ2-7; TRBD1 might be the D (6 bases). The germline gives CDR1 DFQATT, CDR2 SNEGSKA (reference sequence). This CDR3 is 14 amino acids long. Trimming stripped 2 bases from V and 2 bases from J, with 13 bases between. CDR3 residues: CSARIGTRTYEQYF. CDR3 DNA: TGCAGTGCTAGAATTGGGACAAGGACCTACGAGCAGTACTTC.

The J gene is TRBJ2-7, the V gene TRBV2; 10 bases are shared with TRBD2. CDR1 and CDR2 (germline): SNHLY, FYNNEI. The J segment lost 6 bases and the V segment lost 4 bases, leaving 6 bases of the junction unmatched. The CDR3 totals 14 residues. CDR3 DNA sequence: TGTGCCAGCAGTGGTCTAGCGGGAGCTTTCGAGCAGTACTTC. Its protein is CASSGLAGAFEQYF.

This clonotype appeared a few times. The chain uses TRBV9 and TRBJ2-6, with D hard to call. The ends were cut back, 3 bases at V and 0 bases at J, with 16 bases in the middle. In germline, CDR1 is SGDLS, CDR2 YYNGEE. The length of the CDR3 is 18 residues. In DNA form, the CDR3 reads TGTGCCAGCAGCGCCCGTCGGCATCCCGTCTCTGGGGCCAACGTCCTGACTTTC. It codes for CASSARRHPVSGANVLTF.

V is TRBV5-1 and J is TRBJ1-1; D is possibly TRBD1 (6 bases). The V end was cut by 0 bases, the J end by 1 base, with 10 bases between. This CDR3 is 15 amino acids long. Germline CDR1 and CDR2: SGHRS and YFSETQ. CDR3 protein: CASSLVAGANTEAFF. In DNA form, the CDR3 reads TGCGCCAGCAGCTTGGTGGCAGGGGCGAACACTGAAGCTTTCTTT.

This chain links TRBV28 with TRBJ1-2; D might be TRBD1 (6 bases). The CDR3 sequence is 12 residues long. Per the germline V gene, CDR1 is MDHEN and CDR2 is SYDVKM. Trimming shortened V by 10 bases and J by 8 bases, and 17 bases separated the two germline ends. The CDR3: CATNRGGLGYTF. Here the CDR3 DNA reads TGTGCCACCAACCGAGGGGGATTGGGCTACACCTTC.

This clonotype was counted between two and nine times. The chain has TRBV24-1 and TRBJ2-7; TRBD2 might be the D (5 bases). V dropped 5 bases and J dropped 3 bases, with 16 bases sitting between them. Germline V gene lookup returns CDR1 KGHDR and CDR2 SFDVKD. This CDR3 region has 15 residues. CDR3 in amino acids: CATSAARGSVYEQYF. The CDR3 nucleotides read TGTGCCACCAGTGCCGCCCGAGGGTCGGTCTACGAGCAGTACTTC.

This clonotype showed up just a few times. This CDR3 is CASSLSDGYTGELFF. CDR3 DNA sequence: TGTGCCAGCAGCTTAAGTGACGGCTACACCGGGGAGCTGTTTTTT. The gene calls are TRBV7-9 and TRBJ2-2; D uncertain. The CDR3 runs to 15 residues. CDR1 SEHNR and CDR2 FQNEAQ come from the germline V gene (reference sequence). Trimming shortened V by 2 bases and J by 3 bases, and 10 bases separated the two germline ends.

The chain combines TRBV29-1 with TRBJ2-7; the match to TRBD1 covers 11 bases. The CDR3 loop spans 13 amino acids. Germline trimming cut 4 bases from V and 5 bases from J; bases unmatched to any gene: 4. Germline V gene sequence: CDR1 SQVTM, CDR2 ANQGSEA. Written as DNA, the CDR3 is TGCAGCGTTGGGGGGACAGGGGGGCACGAGCAGTACTTC. It yields the protein CSVGGTGGHEQYF.

This clonotype was counted a few times. The gene calls are TRBV4-3 and TRBJ1-5; no clear D gene. This CDR3 region has 15 residues. Germline V gene data show CDR1 as LGHNA and CDR2 as YSLEER. With 0 bases removed from V and 0 bases from J, the gap between germline ends came to 6 bases. The CDR3 coding sequence is TGCGCCAGCAGCCAAGATGTTTATAGCAATCAGCCCCAGCATTTT. Its translation is CASSQDVYSNQPQHF.

This chain uses TRBV7-9 with TRBJ2-5, with a tentative D call TRBD1 (7 bases). Germline CDR1 is SEHNR and CDR2 is FQNEAQ (reference sequence). The V end lost 1 base, the J end lost 2 bases, and 14 bases lay between the germline ends. The CDR3 has 16 residues. The CDR3 region has the DNA TGTGCCAGCAGCTTAGGTCCAGGGGGGCTACAAGAGACCCAGTACTTC. It yields the protein CASSLGPGGLQETQYF. Full variable domain (outside the CDR3, taken from reference TRBV7-9 and TRBJ2-5): DTGVSQNPRHKITKRGQNVTFRCDPISEHNRLYWYRQTLGQGPEFLTYFQNEAQLEKSRLLSDRFSAERPKGSFSTLEIQRTEQGDSAMYLCASSLGPGGLQETQYFGPGTRLLVL.

The chain has TRBV7-8 and TRBJ2-7, with D unclear. The germline V gene encodes CDR1 SGHVS and CDR2 FQNEAQ. V gave up 5 bases and J gave up 3 bases, with 20 bases separating them. The CDR3 is 16 residues long. DNA for the CDR3: TGTGCCAGCAGCCCACGGCGCTTAGTAATAAGCTACGAGCAGTACTTC. Its protein product is CASSPRRLVISYEQYF. Combining the CDR3 with reference TRBV7-8 and TRBJ2-7 gives the whole variable domain GAGVSQSPRYKVAKRGQDVALRCDPISGHVSLFWYQQALGQGPEFLTYFQNEAQLDKSGLPSDRFFAERPEGSVSTLKIQRTQQEDSAVYLCASSPRRLVISYEQYFGPGTRLTVT.